The 4 T cell receptor beta chains in this list originate from one sample, sequenced in a study of shared clonotypes between healthy human individuals. Profiling relied on immunoSEQ multiplex PCR, and the TCRdb table lists in-frame clones only, not all of them. The sample consists of about 480,000 clones, approximately 79% of them appearing once. Source material: PBMCs. These receptors were obtained from a woman aged 40-49 years in good health. Some clones in this sample may be carry-over from other donors' samples.

The genes are TRBV6-1 and TRBJ1-2; no firm D call. The CDR3 is 11 amino acids. V lost 10 bases to trimming and J lost 0 bases, with 6 bases between them. Germline V gene lookup returns CDR1 MNHNS and CDR2 SASEGT. Here the CDR3 reads CAISANYGYTF. Here the CDR3 DNA reads TGTGCCATTTCAGCTAACTATGGCTACACCTTC.

For the CDR3, the DNA is TGTGCCAGTAGTGTCGTATCGGATATAGTCAGGGCCAACGTCCTGACTTTC. It encodes CASSVVSDIVRANVLTF. The J gene is TRBJ2-6, the V gene TRBV19, with D unclear. The CDR3 is 17 residues long. V lost 5 bases and J 5 bases, leaving 19 bases between the germline ends. The germline V gene encodes CDR1 LNHDA and CDR2 SQIVND (reference sequence).

The chain recombines TRBV27 with TRBJ2-7; 7 nucleotides align to TRBD2. The germline V gene encodes CDR1 MNHEY and CDR2 SMNVEV (reference sequence). J gave up 6 bases and V 5 bases, and 10 bases lay outside the gene matches. There are 14 residues in the CDR3. CDR3 coding DNA: TGTGCCAGCAGTCCCCCCCGGGAGGCAGGCGAGCAGTACTTC. Translating it yields CASSPPREAGEQYF.

The chain has TRBV2 and TRBJ2-3; TRBD2 matches at 9 bases. This CDR3 spans 15 amino acids. Germline V gene sequence: CDR1 SNHLY, CDR2 FYNNEI. The V segment lost 5 bases and the J segment 1 base; nucleotides outside the gene matches: 4. The CDR3 DNA is TGTGCCAGCAGTTTTAGCGGGAGCGGCACAGATACGCAGTATTTT. Translating it yields CASSFSGSGTDTQYF.